The clone carrying this T cell receptor (beta chain) was seen just once. The entry originates in a study of CD8 T cells in Susac syndrome. CDR3 length: 16 amino acids. Germline-derived CDR1 and CDR2 are SGHTA and FQGNSA. V lost 2 bases and J lost 1, with 12 bases in between. RNA totalling roughly 0.45 to 1 ug underwent reverse transcription with random hexamers. An immunoSEQ multiplex PCR generated amplified TCR beta CDR3 products spanning 54 Vbeta and 13 Jbeta. MiXCR was run by TCRdb on the immunoSEQ multiplex PCR reads, yielding one entry per CDR3 protein. The sample includes around 170,000 distinct CDR3 sequences, around 90% of them seen just once. Negative isolation yielded CD8+ and CD4+ T cells; FACS enriched TEMRA cells.

Sequencing was performed on CD4+ T cells from PBMCs. The V gene is TRBV7-2, the J gene TRBJ1-5; D not certain. The clonotype comes from a human donor in good health. In DNA, the CDR3 is TGTGCCAGCAGCTTATTCCACGGCGGAAGCAATCAGCCCCAGCATTTT. Residues: CASSLFHGGSNQPQHF.